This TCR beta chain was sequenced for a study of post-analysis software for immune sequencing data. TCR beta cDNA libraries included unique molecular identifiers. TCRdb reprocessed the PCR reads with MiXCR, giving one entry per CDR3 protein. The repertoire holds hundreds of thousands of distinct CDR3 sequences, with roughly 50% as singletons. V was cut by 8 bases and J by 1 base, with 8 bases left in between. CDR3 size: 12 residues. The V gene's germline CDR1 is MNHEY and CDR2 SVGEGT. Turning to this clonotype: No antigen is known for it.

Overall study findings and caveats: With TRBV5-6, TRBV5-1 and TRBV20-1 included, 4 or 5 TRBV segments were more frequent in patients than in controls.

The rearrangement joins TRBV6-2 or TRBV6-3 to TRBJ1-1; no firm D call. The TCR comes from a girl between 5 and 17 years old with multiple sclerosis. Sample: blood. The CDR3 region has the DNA TGTGCCAGCGTTCAAGGGAACACTGAAGCTTTCTTT. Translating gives CASVQGNTEAFF.